The 18 T cell receptor beta chains given below trace back to one sample, sequenced in a study of glioma-infiltrating T cells after dendritic cell vaccination. TCRdb's copy holds only in-frame clones and misses some; the assay was immunoSEQ multiplex PCR. The table has approximately 100,000 clones, roughly 76% seen once. This sample comprised blood, obtained before dendritic cell vaccination. The receptors were gathered from a human donor with glioblastoma.

This sequence joins TRBV28 and TRBJ1-2, with D unresolved. With 10 bases removed from V and 6 bases from J, the gap between germline ends came to 24 bases. Germline V gene data show CDR1 as MDHEN and CDR2 as SYDVKM. This CDR3 spans 15 amino acids. The CDR3 spells CATISNGVPAHGYTF. CDR3 DNA sequence: TGTGCCACCATCTCCAACGGGGTTCCAGCTCATGGCTACACCTTC.

The J gene is TRBJ1-2, the V gene TRBV7-2; 8 bases agree with TRBD1. This CDR3 region has 14 residues. Germline V CDR1 and CDR2: SGHTA, FQGNSA. Unmatched junction bases numbered 5, after V lost 3 bases and J lost 5 bases. The CDR3, as DNA: TGTGCCAGCAGCTTGCCGGGACAGGTGTATGGCTACACCTTC. It codes for CASSLPGQVYGYTF. Combining the CDR3 with reference TRBV7-2 and TRBJ1-2 gives the whole variable domain GAGVSQSPSNKVTEKGKDVELRCDPISGHTALYWYRQSLGQGLEFLIYFQGNSAPDKSGLPSDRFSAERTGGSVSTLTIQRTQQEDSAVYLCASSLPGQVYGYTFGSGTRLTVV.

As regards this clone: Additional DNA sequences in this sample encode the identical CDR3. The chain has TRBV19 and TRBJ2-7, with 9 bases identical to TRBD1. Per germline, CDR1 LNHDA and CDR2 SQIVND (reference sequence). J gave up 0 bases and V 3 bases, and 3 bases lay outside the gene matches. The CDR3 has 15 residues. CDR3 sequence reads: CASSIGQGNSYEQYF. The CDR3 nucleotides are TGTGCCAGTAGTATTGGACAGGGGAACTCCTACGAGCAGTACTTC.

The chain is built from TRBV11-2 and TRBJ2-2; weak D call: TRBD1 (6 bases). Germline CDR1 and CDR2: SGHAT and FQNNGV. The CDR3 covers 12 residues. V was pared by 11 bases and J by 3 bases, with 10 bases between. The CDR3 loop is CACTGYTGELFF. DNA of the CDR3: TGTGCCTGTACAGGGTACACCGGGGAGCTGTTTTTT.

J is TRBJ1-1 and V is TRBV25-1, with D perhaps matching TRBD1 (6 bases). Germline V gene data show CDR1 as MGHDK and CDR2 as SYGVNS. CDR3 length: 13 amino acids. The V end lost 6 bases, the J end lost 4 bases, and 12 bases lay between the germline ends. CDR3 sequence (DNA): TGTGCCAGCAGAGAGAGGGGGAGCACTGAAGCTTTCTTT. Its protein product is CASRERGSTEAFF.

This clone was seen a single time. The gene calls are TRBV6-5 and TRBJ1-1, with D unresolved. CDR3 length: 14 residues. V dropped 5 bases and J dropped 6 bases, with 16 bases sitting between them. CDR1 is MNHEY, CDR2 SVGAGI, per germline. This CDR3 reads CASSELGGRPEAFF. The CDR3 region has the DNA TGTGCCAGCAGTGAACTAGGCGGGAGACCTGAAGCTTTCTTT.

The chain is built from TRBV5-4 and TRBJ1-3; 7 bases match TRBD1. Germline values: CDR1 SGHNT, CDR2 YYREEE (reference sequence). V was clipped by 2 bases and J by 3 bases; unmatched bases: 5. The CDR3 has 15 residues. The CDR3 reads CASSFDRAVGNTIYF. The CDR3 nucleotides are TGTGCCAGCAGCTTTGACAGGGCGGTTGGAAACACCATATATTTT.

This chain connects TRBV11-3 to TRBJ1-2; perhaps TRBD1 as D (5 bases). The CDR3 is 16 amino acids. Trimming shortened V by 0 bases and J by 6 bases, and 17 bases separated the two germline ends. Germline V CDR1 and CDR2: SGHNT, YENEEA. CDR3: CASSLDSVNGGNGYTF. The CDR3 nucleotides read TGTGCCAGCAGCTTAGATAGCGTCAACGGGGGTAATGGCTACACCTTC.

The chain carries TRBV7-2 and TRBJ1-2; perhaps TRBD1 as D (5 bases). CDR1 and CDR2 (germline): SGHTA, FQGNSA. V was trimmed by 1 base and J by 5 bases, leaving 8 bases between them. CDR3 length equals 13 residues. CDR3 region: CASSLGQLYGYTF. CDR3 nucleotide sequence: TGTGCCAGCAGCTTAGGACAGCTATATGGCTACACCTTC.

This clone was seen only a few times. The chain links TRBV6-6 to TRBJ1-5; no clear D gene. Trimming left V 5 bases short and J 7 bases short, with 6 bases between. CDR1 and CDR2 (germline): MNHNY, SVGAGI (reference sequence). This CDR3 has 11 residues. CDR3 DNA sequence: TGTGCCAGCAGTACGGGGCAGCCCCAGCATTTT. Its translation: CASSTGQPQHF.

The V and J genes are TRBV7-2 and TRBJ2-1; 14 nucleotides match TRBD2. CDR3 length: 15 amino acids. Germline V gene data show CDR1 as SGHTA and CDR2 as FQGNSA. V shed 7 bases, J shed 7 bases, and the junction held 6 bases outside the gene matches. This chain's CDR3 is CASTIGLAGGNEQFF. In DNA form, the CDR3 reads TGTGCCAGCACCATCGGACTAGCGGGGGGTAATGAGCAGTTCTTC.

The rearrangement uses TRBV2 and TRBJ1-3, with a possible D match to TRBD1 (5 bases). The CDR3 extends over 15 amino acids. V was shortened by 6 bases and J by 0 bases, with 12 bases between the two germline ends. CDR1 and CDR2 (germline): SNHLY, FYNNEI. CDR3: CASSREVASGNTIYF. The DNA for the CDR3 is TGTGCCAGCAGCAGGGAAGTGGCCTCTGGAAACACCATATATTTT.

The V call is TRBV14, the J call TRBJ1-2; 9 bases are a match to TRBD1. With V trimmed by 0 bases and J by 5 bases, 4 bases remained unmatched. The CDR3 is 15 amino acids. Germline CDR1 is SGHDN and CDR2 is FVKESK. The CDR3 DNA reads TGTGCCAGCAGCCAAGATGGGGACAGGGTGTATGGCTACACCTTC. Translating gives CASSQDGDRVYGYTF.

The V gene is TRBV11-2, the J gene TRBJ2-5; 8 nucleotides align to TRBD2. The CDR3 is 15 residues long. Germline V gene data show CDR1 as SGHAT and CDR2 as FQNNGV. V lost 3 bases, J lost 2 bases, and 5 bases stayed unmatched. Here the CDR3 reads CASSFSGLAQETQYF. In DNA form, the CDR3 reads TGTGCCAGCAGCTTCAGCGGACTAGCACAAGAGACCCAGTACTTC.

This clone appeared a few times. The chain uses TRBV5-6 and TRBJ2-1; the match to TRBD2 covers 9 bases. CDR3 length: 16 amino acids. The ends lost 4 bases at V and 5 bases at J; junction bases unmatched: 10. Germline-derived CDR1 and CDR2 are SGHDT and YYEEEE. CDR3 in amino acids: CASSTAAAGGHNEQFF. CDR3 nucleotides: TGTGCCAGCAGCACCGCAGCTGCGGGGGGGCACAATGAGCAGTTCTTC.

The chain employs TRBV19 and TRBJ1-4; TRBD1 agrees at 7 bases. CDR3 length: 16 residues. The ends lost 4 bases at V and 1 base at J; junction bases unmatched: 6. Germline V lookup: CDR1 LNHDA, CDR2 SQIVND (reference sequence). CDR3 amino acids: CASSTRRQGTNEKLFF. In DNA, the CDR3 is TGTGCCAGTAGTACAAGACGACAGGGAACTAATGAAAAACTGTTTTTT. Filled out from reference TRBV19 and TRBJ1-4, the complete variable domain reads DGGITQSPKYLFRKEGQNVTLSCEQNLNHDAMYWYRQDPGQGLRLIYYSQIVNDFQKGDIAEGYSVSREKKESFPLTVTSAQKNPTAFYLCASSTRRQGTNEKLFFGSGTQLSVL.

This clone was counted only a few times. The V and J genes are TRBV5-6 and TRBJ1-1, with 7 bases aligning to TRBD1. Germline CDR1 SGHDT, CDR2 YYEEEE. The CDR3 covers 16 residues. Unmatched junction bases numbered 8, after V lost 0 bases and J lost 3 bases. The CDR3 region is CASSLGGFGTDTEAFF. The DNA of the CDR3 is TGTGCCAGCAGCTTGGGTGGTTTCGGGACAGACACTGAAGCTTTCTTT. Combining the CDR3 with reference TRBV5-6 and TRBJ1-1 gives the whole variable domain DAGVTQSPTHLIKTRGQQVTLRCSPKSGHDTVSWYQQALGQGPQFIFQYYEEEERQRGNFPDRFSGHQFPNYSSELNVNALLLGDSALYLCASSLGGFGTDTEAFFGQGTRLTVV.

This clone has a handful of counts. The chain recombines TRBV2 with TRBJ1-3; no clear D. The CDR3 contains 16 residues. Trimming took off 10 bases at V and 3 bases at J, with 22 bases between the two ends. From germline, CDR1 is SNHLY and CDR2 FYNNEI. This chain's CDR3 is CAILAILVGVGNTIYF. The CDR3 coding sequence is TGTGCCATCCTGGCCATCCTGGTTGGAGTTGGAAACACCATATATTTT.